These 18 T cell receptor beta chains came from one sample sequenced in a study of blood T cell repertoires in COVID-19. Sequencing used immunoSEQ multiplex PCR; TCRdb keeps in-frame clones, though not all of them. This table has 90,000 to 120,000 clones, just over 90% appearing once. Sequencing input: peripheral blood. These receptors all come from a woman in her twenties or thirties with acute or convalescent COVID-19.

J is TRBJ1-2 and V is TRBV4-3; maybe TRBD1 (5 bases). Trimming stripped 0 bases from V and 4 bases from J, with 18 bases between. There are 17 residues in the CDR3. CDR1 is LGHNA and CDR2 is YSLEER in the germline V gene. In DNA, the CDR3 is TGCGCCAGCAGCCAAGACGGTTCGGCAGGGCGAATCTATGGCTACACCTTC. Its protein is CASSQDGSAGRIYGYTF.

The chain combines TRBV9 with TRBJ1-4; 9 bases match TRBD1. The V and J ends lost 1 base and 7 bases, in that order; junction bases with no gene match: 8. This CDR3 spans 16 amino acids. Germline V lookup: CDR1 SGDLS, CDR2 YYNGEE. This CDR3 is CASSVTPQGAAEKLFF. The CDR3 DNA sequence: TGTGCCAGCAGCGTAACCCCACAGGGGGCGGCTGAAAAACTGTTTTTT.

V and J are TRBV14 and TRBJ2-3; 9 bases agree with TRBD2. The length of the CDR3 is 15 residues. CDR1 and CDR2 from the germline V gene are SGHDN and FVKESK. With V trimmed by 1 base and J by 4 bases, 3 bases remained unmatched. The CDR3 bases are TGTGCCAGCAGCCAAGTAGCGGGAGCGCCAGATACGCAGTATTTT. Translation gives CASSQVAGAPDTQYF.

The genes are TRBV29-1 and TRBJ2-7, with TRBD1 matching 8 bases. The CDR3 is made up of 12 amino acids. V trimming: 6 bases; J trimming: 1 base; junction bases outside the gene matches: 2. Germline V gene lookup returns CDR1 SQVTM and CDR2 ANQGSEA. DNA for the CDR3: TGCAGCGTCCGACAGGGGTCCTACGAGCAGTACTTC. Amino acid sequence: CSVRQGSYEQYF.

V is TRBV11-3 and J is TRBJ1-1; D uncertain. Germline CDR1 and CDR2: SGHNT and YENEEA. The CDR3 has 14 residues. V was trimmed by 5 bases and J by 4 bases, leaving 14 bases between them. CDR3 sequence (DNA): TGTGCCAGCAGCCCTAGCTTTTGGGGCACTGAAGCTTTCTTT. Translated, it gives CASSPSFWGTEAFF. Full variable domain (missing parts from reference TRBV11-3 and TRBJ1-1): EAGVVQSPRYKIIEKKQPVAFWCNPISGHNTLYWYLQNLGQGPELLIRYENEEAVDDSQLPKDRFSAERLKGVDSTLKIQPAELGDSAVYLCASSPSFWGTEAFFGQGTRLTVV.

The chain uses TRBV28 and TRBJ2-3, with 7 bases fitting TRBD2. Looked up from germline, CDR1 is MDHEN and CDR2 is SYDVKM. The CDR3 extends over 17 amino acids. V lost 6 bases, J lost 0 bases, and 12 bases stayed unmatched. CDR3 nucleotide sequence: TGTGCCAGCAGCTCCATCAGGCTAGCGGTTAGCACAGATACGCAGTATTTT. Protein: CASSSIRLAVSTDTQYF.

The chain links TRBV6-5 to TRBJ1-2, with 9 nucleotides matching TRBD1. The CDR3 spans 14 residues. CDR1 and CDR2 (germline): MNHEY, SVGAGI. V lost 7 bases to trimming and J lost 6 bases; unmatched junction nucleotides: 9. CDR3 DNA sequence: TGTGCCAGCAAGTTCGGAGGGACAGGGAATGGCTACACCTTC. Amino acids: CASKFGGTGNGYTF.

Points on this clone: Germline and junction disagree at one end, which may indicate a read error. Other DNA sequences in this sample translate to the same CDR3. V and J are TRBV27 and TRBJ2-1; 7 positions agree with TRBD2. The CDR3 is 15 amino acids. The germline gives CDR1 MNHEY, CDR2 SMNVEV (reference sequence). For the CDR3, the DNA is TGCGCCACACGCGCCCGGACTAGTTTTAACAATGAGCAGTTCTTC. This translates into CATRARTSFNNEQFF.

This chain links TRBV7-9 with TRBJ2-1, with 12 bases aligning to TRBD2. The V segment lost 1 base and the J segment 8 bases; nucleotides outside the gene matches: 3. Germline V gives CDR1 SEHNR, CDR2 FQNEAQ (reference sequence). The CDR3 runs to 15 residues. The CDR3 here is CASSLGTSGIDEQFF. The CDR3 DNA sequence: TGTGCCAGCAGCTTAGGGACTAGCGGGATCGATGAGCAGTTCTTC.

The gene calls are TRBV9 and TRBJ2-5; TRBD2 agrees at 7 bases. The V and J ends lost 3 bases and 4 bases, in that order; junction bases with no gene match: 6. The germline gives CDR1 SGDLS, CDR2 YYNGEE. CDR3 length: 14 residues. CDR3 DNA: TGTGCCAGCAGCGGGACCCGCGGGGGAGAGACCCAGTACTTC. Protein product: CASSGTRGGETQYF.

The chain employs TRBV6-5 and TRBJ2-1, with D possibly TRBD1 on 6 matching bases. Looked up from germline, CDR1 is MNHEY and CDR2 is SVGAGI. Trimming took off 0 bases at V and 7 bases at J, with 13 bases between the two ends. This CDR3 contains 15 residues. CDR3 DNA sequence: TGTGCCAGCAGTTACTCTAGGCAGGGGCCAAATGAGCAGTTCTTC. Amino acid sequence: CASSYSRQGPNEQFF.

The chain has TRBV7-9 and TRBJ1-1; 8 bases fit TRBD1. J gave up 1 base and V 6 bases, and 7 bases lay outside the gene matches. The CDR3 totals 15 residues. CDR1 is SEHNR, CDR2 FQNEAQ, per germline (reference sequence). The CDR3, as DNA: TGTGCCAGCAGGCATCGGACAGGGACGAACACTGAAGCTTTCTTT. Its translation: CASRHRTGTNTEAFF.

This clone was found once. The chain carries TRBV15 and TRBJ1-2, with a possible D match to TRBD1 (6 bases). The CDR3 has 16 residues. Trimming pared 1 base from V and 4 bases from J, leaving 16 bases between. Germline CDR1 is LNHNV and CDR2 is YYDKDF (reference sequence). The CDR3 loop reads CATSRGEGRGSYGYTF. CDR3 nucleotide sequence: TGTGCCACCAGCAGAGGTGAGGGCAGGGGATCCTATGGCTACACCTTC.

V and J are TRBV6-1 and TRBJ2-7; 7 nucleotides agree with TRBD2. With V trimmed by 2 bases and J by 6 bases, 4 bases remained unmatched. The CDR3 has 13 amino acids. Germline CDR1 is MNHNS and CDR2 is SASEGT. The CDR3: CASSELGGAEQYF. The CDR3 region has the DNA TGTGCCAGCAGTGAATTGGGAGGGGCCGAGCAGTACTTC.

CDR3 bases: TGTGCCAGCAGTTATCCTAGCGGGAGGGCCTACAATGAGCAGTTCTTC. Translated, it gives CASSYPSGRAYNEQFF. The chain uses TRBV6-5 and TRBJ2-1; TRBD2 aligns across 12 bases. This CDR3 is 16 amino acids long. V gave up 3 bases and J gave up 2 bases; unmatched junction bases: 2. Germline CDR1 is MNHEY and CDR2 is SVGAGI.

DNA for the CDR3: TGTGCCAGCTCACCTGAGGGACTCGCTCGGAACACTGAAGCTTTCTTT. This translates into CASSPEGLARNTEAFF. The rearrangement joins TRBV18 to TRBJ1-1, with D possibly being TRBD1 (5 bases). Germline V gene data show CDR1 as KGHSH and CDR2 as LQKENI. V was cut by 3 bases and J by 1 base, with 15 bases left in between. The length of the CDR3 is 16 residues.

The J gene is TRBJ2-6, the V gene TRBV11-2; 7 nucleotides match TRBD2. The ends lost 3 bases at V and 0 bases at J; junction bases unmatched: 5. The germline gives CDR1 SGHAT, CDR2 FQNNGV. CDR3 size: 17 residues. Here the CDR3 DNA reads TGTGCCAGCAGCTTTCGGGGGGTCTCCTCTGGGGCCAACGTCCTGACTTTC. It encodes CASSFRGVSSGANVLTF.

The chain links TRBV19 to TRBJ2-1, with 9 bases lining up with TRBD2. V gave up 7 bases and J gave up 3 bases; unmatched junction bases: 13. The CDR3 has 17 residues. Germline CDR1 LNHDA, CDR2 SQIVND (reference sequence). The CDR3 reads CASKGSGRPRGYNEQFF. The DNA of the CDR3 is TGTGCCAGTAAAGGTAGCGGGAGACCCCGCGGCTACAATGAGCAGTTCTTC. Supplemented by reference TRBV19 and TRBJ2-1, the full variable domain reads DGGITQSPKYLFRKEGQNVTLSCEQNLNHDAMYWYRQDPGQGLRLIYYSQIVNDFQKGDIAEGYSVSREKKESFPLTVTSAQKNPTAFYLCASKGSGRPRGYNEQFFGPGTRLTVL.